This entry concerns a single T cell receptor beta chain. With random hexamers, reverse transcription was performed on about 0.45 to 1 ug of RNA. The immunoSEQ assay covered 54 Vbeta and 13 Jbeta segments for CDR3. TCRdb reanalysed the immunoSEQ multiplex PCR reads using MiXCR and keeps one entry per CDR3 protein. The table shows about 300,000 distinct CDR3 sequences, with 92% occurring only once. These data come from a study of CD8 T cells in Susac syndrome. Control patients had untreated stable or active relapsing-remitting multiple sclerosis by revised McDonald criteria. FACS enriched CD8+ TEMRA cells, while bulk CD8+ and CD4+ were negatively isolated. This CDR3 has 15 amino acids. With 5 bases clipped from V and 7 bases from J, the junction kept 9 bases outside the gene matches. Germline assignment: CDR1 SGHNT and CDR2 YYREEE (reference sequence).

This receptor was taken from a human donor with multiple sclerosis. The chain has TRBV5-4 and TRBJ2-1, with 10 nucleotides matching TRBD2. The specimen was CD4+ T cells from PBMCs. The CDR3 region has the DNA TGTGCCAGCAGTCGTCAAGCGGGAGGGTCGAATGAGCAGTTCTTC. This sequence encodes CASSRQAGGSNEQFF.